This T cell receptor beta chain was retrieved from a study of kidney transplant recipient with SARS-CoV-2 infection. TCRdb re-called the reads with MiXCR, one entry per CDR3 protein. The repertoire consists of about 250,000 distinct CDR3 sequences, with 25% to 30% occurring once and the leading ten covering under 9.5%. The CDR3 runs to 16 residues. The sample in question was a blood sample, obtained at baseline and on roughly day 120 from a kidney transplant recipient. The TCR comes from a male patient between 25 and 39 years old who had COVID-19 and was a kidney transplant recipient. Some of the T cells may derive from the graft donor. The V call is TRBV8-2, the J call TRBJ1-2. TRBV8-2 is noted as a pseudogene. The CDR3 DNA reads as TGTGGCAGTGCAGATTTTGATAGCCGAAAGACCCATGGCTACACCTTC. This sequence encodes CGSADFDSRKTHGYTF.